The rows below give T cell receptor beta chains drawn from one sample of a study of T-cell reconstitution after alpha-beta-depleted transplantation in children. MiXCR, run by TCRdb on the PCR reads, gives a single entry per CDR3 protein. Of about 540,000 distinct CDR3 sequences listed, about a sixth are singletons. Sequencing was performed on PBMCs from the stem cell graft donor, taken from the stem cell graft. The receptors come from a human donor who donated a stem cell graft to a child with acute lymphoblastic leukemia. Both conserved end residues are part of each CDR3. The order of the fields is D gene, J gene, clone size, V gene, CDR3 protein, CDR3 DNA. The D gene is left open where the match is weak. Where a row states a size, it is once, few, many or the class of an expanded clone; other rows omit it.

- | TRBJ2-7 | few | TRBV15 | CATSRDSPLQYF | TGTGCCACCAGCAGAGATTCCCCACTACAGTACTTC
- | TRBJ1-1 | few | TRBV20-1 | CSARLQSNTEAFF | TGCAGTGCTAGACTACAGTCGAACACTGAAGCTTTCTTT
- | TRBJ2-1 | many | TRBV6-2/TRBV6-3 | CASSPFSSYNEQFF | TGTGCCAGCAGTCCCTTCAGCTCCTACAATGAGCAGTTCTTC
- | TRBJ2-1 | many | TRBV6-4 | CASSESSGSYNEQFF | TGTGCCAGCAGTGAGTCGAGCGGCTCCTACAATGAGCAGTTCTTC
- | TRBJ2-1 | - | TRBV14 | CASSSQGYEQFF | TGTGCCAGCAGTTCTCAGGGCTATGAGCAGTTCTTC
- | TRBJ2-7 | few | TRBV5-1 | CASSEEGHEQYF | TGCGCCAGCAGCGAGGAGGGTCACGAGCAGTACTTC
TRBD1 | TRBJ2-3 | few | TRBV27 | CASSPRQGASDTQYF | TGTGCCAGCAGTCCGCGACAGGGGGCGTCAGATACGCAGTATTTT
TRBD2 | TRBJ2-1 | - | TRBV2 | CASRDGLAGIEQFF | TGTGCCAGCAGAGACGGACTAGCGGGAATTGAGCAGTTCTTC
- | TRBJ2-7 | once | TRBV19 | CASSIGGVREQYF | TGTGCCAGTAGTATCGGAGGGGTTCGCGAGCAGTACTTC
- | TRBJ1-3 | - | TRBV5-1 | CASSLDPGDTIYF | TGCGCCAGCAGCTTGGATCCGGGAGACACCATATATTTT
TRBD1 | TRBJ2-1 | - | TRBV20-1 | CSADRDRIYNEQFF | TGCAGTGCAGACCGGGACAGGATATACAATGAGCAGTTCTTC
TRBD1 | TRBJ2-2 | - | TRBV20-1 | CSAGRTGMGTGELFF | TGCAGTGCAGGCCGGACAGGGATGGGCACCGGGGAGCTGTTTTTT
- | TRBJ1-1 | few | TRBV6-2/TRBV6-3 | CASRLGGLNTEAFF | TGTGCCAGCAGACTTGGGGGGCTTAACACTGAAGCTTTCTTT
- | TRBJ1-2 | few | TRBV7-9 | CASSFLSEYGYTF | TGTGCCAGCAGCTTTCTGTCAGAGTATGGCTACACCTTC
TRBD2 | TRBJ2-1 | - | TRBV20-1 | CSALTSGGASNEQFF | TGCAGTGCTTTAACTAGCGGGGGAGCCTCCAATGAGCAGTTCTTC
- | TRBJ2-1 | few | TRBV10-3 | CAISSRRSSYNEQFF | TGTGCCATCAGCTCCCGCAGGAGCTCCTACAATGAGCAGTTCTTC
- | TRBJ2-3 | - | TRBV11-3 | CASSSLGGPGGTDTQYF | TGTGCCAGCAGCTCGCTCGGCGGCCCGGGTGGCACAGATACGCAGTATTTT
- | TRBJ1-2 | - | TRBV12-3/TRBV12-4 | CASTQTDYYGYTF | TGTGCCAGCACCCAGACAGACTACTATGGCTACACCTTC
- | TRBJ2-7 | - | TRBV12-3/TRBV12-4 | CASRASVEQYF | TGTGCCAGCAGGGCTAGCGTAGAGCAGTACTTC
TRBD2 | TRBJ2-4 | - | TRBV5-1 | CASSSTSGMPKNIQYF | TGCGCCAGCAGCTCGACGAGCGGGATGCCCAAAAACATTCAGTACTTC
- | TRBJ2-2 | - | TRBV7-2 | CASSFGGYTGELFF | TGTGCCAGCAGCTTTGGGGGCTACACCGGGGAGCTGTTTTTT
- | TRBJ1-1 | - | TRBV29-1 | CSVLQGPEAFF | TGCAGCGTTTTACAGGGCCCTGAAGCTTTCTTT